This T cell receptor beta chain was retrieved from a study of T-cell memory formation after mild COVID-19. Study results and caveats: Pre-infection memory held some responding clones, suggesting pre-existing cross-reactive T cells responded. Day 15 to 85 contracting clones showed balanced CD4/CD8; later expanders leaned CD4+.

This clonotype was detected many times. As yet, its antigen is unknown. J was trimmed by 4 bases and V by 0 bases; bases with no gene match: 4. In germline, CDR1 is LGHNA, CDR2 YSLEER. CDR3 length: 16 residues. Via MiXCR, TCRdb re-called the 5' RACE reads, giving one row per CDR3 protein. The sample consists of over 250,000 distinct CDR3 sequences, about 15% of them appearing once. The genes are TRBV4-3 and TRBJ2-1, with 9 nucleotides matching TRBD2. The sequence derives from a man between 18 and 29 years old who had mild COVID-19 (a few samples of this study predate the infection). Cell type and time point are not known. The sequencing input was PBMCs or a T cell subset sorted from them (not recorded which). The DNA of the CDR3 is TGCGCCAGCAGCCAAGAGCCCCTAGCGGGGTACAATGAGCAGTTCTTC. This translates into CASSQEPLAGYNEQFF.